This is a list of T cell receptor beta chains from one sample in a study of CD8 T cells in Susac syndrome. TCRdb re-called the immunoSEQ multiplex PCR reads through MiXCR, storing one row per CDR3 protein. The sample holds 250,000 to 300,000 distinct CDR3 sequences; over 75% are singletons and the top ten take about 0.17%. The sample consisted of CD8+ T cells from PBMCs. The source of these receptors is a human donor with multiple sclerosis. The CDR3 runs from the conserved cysteine through the conserved F or W. A D gene is named only where the DNA matches it firmly. The size field is filled for only some rows; it gives once, few, many or a size class.

V gene	J gene	clone size	D gene	CDR3 protein	CDR3 DNA
TRBV28	TRBJ2-7	-	-	CASSSSVMSSYEQYF	TGTGCCAGCAGCTCGTCGGTAATGAGCTCCTACGAGCAGTACTTC
TRBV11-2	TRBJ2-7	-	TRBD2	CASSLALTSGMYEQYF	TGTGCCAGCAGCTTAGCGCTAACTAGCGGGATGTACGAGCAGTACTTC
TRBV30	TRBJ1-1	-	-	CALDRVGRDTEAFF	TGTGCCTTGGACCGGGTGGGACGGGACACTGAAGCTTTCTTT
TRBV3-1	TRBJ1-1	-	-	CASSPTIRGQEAFF	TGTGCCAGCAGCCCAACGATAAGAGGACAGGAAGCTTTCTTT
TRBV4-1	TRBJ2-1	once	-	CASSQEERTGLGNEQFF	TGCGCCAGCAGCCAAGAGGAAAGAACCGGGCTGGGAAATGAGCAGTTCTTC
TRBV6-6	TRBJ2-1	-	-	CASSYLSGLDTNEQFF	TGTGCCAGCAGTTACCTCTCGGGGTTAGACACCAATGAGCAGTTCTTC
TRBV4-2	TRBJ2-3	-	TRBD2	CASRPYAGDIDTQYF	TGTGCCAGCAGACCCTATGCGGGAGATATAGATACGCAGTATTTT
TRBV28	TRBJ2-5	-	TRBD1	CASSNRDRGEEETQYF	TGTGCCAGCAGCAACCGGGACAGGGGGGAGGAAGAGACCCAGTACTTC
TRBV14	TRBJ2-1	-	-	CASSQGASGDLMSDEQFF	TGTGCCAGCAGCCAAGGGGCCTCAGGGGACCTCATGAGTGATGAGCAGTTCTTC
TRBV7-9	TRBJ2-5	-	TRBD1	CASSPGTAPQETQYF	TGTGCCAGCAGCCCCGGGACAGCTCCTCAAGAGACCCAGTACTTC
TRBV29-1	TRBJ1-2	-	-	CSVQGDGYTF	TGCAGCGTTCAAGGTGATGGCTACACCTTC
TRBV19	TRBJ1-1	-	-	CASSWGDDTEAFF	TGTGCCAGTTCTTGGGGGGATGACACTGAAGCTTTCTTT
TRBV12-3/TRBV12-4	TRBJ1-2	-	-	CASSPGGPSLTF	TGTGCCAGCAGTCCTGGAGGACCGTCACTCACCTTC
TRBV7-9	TRBJ1-4	-	-	CASSPATNEKLFF	TGTGCCAGCAGCCCAGCAACTAATGAAAAACTGTTTTTT
TRBV7-9	TRBJ2-1	-	-	CASSWGDIYNEQFF	TGTGCCAGCAGCTGGGGGGACATCTACAATGAGCAGTTCTTC
TRBV7-3	TRBJ1-1	-	TRBD1	CASSLDRATEAFF	TGTGCCAGCAGCTTGGACAGGGCCACTGAAGCTTTCTTT
TRBV7-9	TRBJ1-1	-	-	CASRPGFLVGGNTEAFF	TGTGCCAGCAGACCGGGATTTTTGGTTGGGGGGAACACTGAAGCTTTCTTT
TRBV29-1	TRBJ2-3	-	-	CSVVSYWGPSDTQCF	TGCAGCGTGGTTTCCTATTGGGGGCCGTCAGATACGCAGTGTTTT
TRBV4-3	TRBJ2-5	-	TRBD1	CASSQGTGERETQYF	TGCGCCAGCAGCCAAGGGACAGGGGAGAGGGAGACCCAGTACTTC
TRBV9	TRBJ2-6	-	-	CASSSLRGANVLTF	TGTGCCAGCAGCTCCTTAAGAGGGGCCAACGTCCTGACTTTC
TRBV19	TRBJ2-1	-	-	CASSILNEQFF	TGTGCCAGTAGTATCCTAAATGAGCAGTTCTTC
TRBV12-3/TRBV12-4	TRBJ2-3	-	-	CASRPSSKADTQYF	TGTGCCAGCAGACCTAGTAGTAAGGCAGATACGCAGTATTTT
TRBV21-1	TRBJ2-7	-	-	CASSGTDRGGYEQYF	TGTGCCAGCAGCGGAACCGACAGGGGAGGCTACGAGCAGTACTTC
TRBV19	TRBJ2-1	-	-	CASGWNGDNEQFF	TGTGCCAGTGGATGGAACGGGGACAATGAGCAGTTCTTC
TRBV29-1	TRBJ2-3	-	-	CSVSTDTQYF	TGCAGCGTTTCAACAGATACGCAGTATTTT
TRBV3-1	TRBJ2-1	-	-	CASSQVHGRFKGNEQFF	TGTGCCAGCAGCCAAGTGCATGGACGGTTCAAAGGGAATGAGCAGTTCTTC